This T cell receptor (beta chain) derives from a study of control samples from healthy donors and cancer patients. Trimming cost V 0 bases and J 7 bases; bases outside gene matches: 7. Per germline, CDR1 SGHRS and CDR2 YFSETQ. This CDR3 has 15 residues. The count of this clone is one. TCRdb's copy holds only in-frame clones and misses some; the assay was immunoSEQ multiplex PCR. This table holds 400,000 to 500,000 clones, roughly 90% found once. This chain links TRBV5-1 with TRBJ2-5; 9 bases agree with TRBD2. The sequenced sample was PBMCs. The origin of this receptor is a man aged 40-49 years with head and neck cancer. The DNA of the CDR3 is TGCGCCAGCAGCTTGGGAATTAGCGGGAGAAGGACCCAGTACTTC. This codes for CASSLGISGRRTQYF. Full variable domain (rest looked up from reference TRBV5-1 and TRBJ2-5): KAGVTQTPRYLIKTRGQQVTLSCSPISGHRSVSWYQQTPGQGLQFLFEYFSETQRNKGNFPGRFSGRQFSNSRSEMNVSTLELGDSALYLCASSLGISGRRTQYFGPGTRLLVL.